This TCR beta chain was recovered during a study of blood T cells in healthy people across ages. The germline CDR1 and CDR2 sequences are SGHTA and FQGTGA. J was trimmed by 5 bases and V by 2 bases; bases with no gene match: 5. The CDR3 length is 15 residues. Primed by a sample-barcoded 5' primer and a J-beta primer mix, a second PCR proceeded for about 6 to 12 cycles. Using its own MiXCR run on the 5' RACE reads, TCRdb lists one record per CDR3 protein. There are around 800,000 distinct CDR3 sequences in the sample; 53% occur only once, and under 50% lies in the top ten. The clonotype comes from a man at least 80 years old in good health. The sequenced material came from blood. The chain couples TRBV7-3 to TRBJ2-5; TRBD2 aligns across 10 bases. The CDR3 sequence is CASSLASGSFETQYF. The CDR3 DNA follows: TGTGCCAGCAGCTTAGCTAGCGGGAGTTTCGAGACCCAGTACTTC.